These 12 T cell receptor beta chains were sequenced from one sample in a study of yellow fever vaccine responses in identical twins. TCRdb re-called the RT-PCR reads through MiXCR, storing one row per CDR3 protein. The table includes 4,500 or so distinct CDR3 sequences, approximately 85% detected once. Specimen: T cells from blood (PBMCs), unsorted or a sorted subset (not recorded which), collected before or after yellow fever vaccination (not recorded which). These receptors were collected from a woman younger than 30 who received the yellow fever vaccine.

The chain uses TRBV28 and TRBJ2-7; 7 bases are shared with TRBD1. V was pared by 4 bases and J by 5 bases, with 8 bases of the junction left unmatched. The CDR3 contains 14 residues. Germline V gene data show CDR1 as MDHEN and CDR2 as SYDVKM. CDR3 in DNA: TGTGCCAGCAGTTCAACGGGACAGCCCCACGAGCAGTACTTC. Protein product: CASSSTGQPHEQYF.

This rearrangement joins TRBV4-3 to TRBJ2-3, with D possibly matching TRBD2 (6 bases). The CDR3 contains 16 residues. Deletions cut 1 base from V and 1 base from J, with 12 bases between. The V gene's germline CDR1 is LGHNA and CDR2 YSLEER. CDR3: CASSQAMGGGTDTQYF. DNA of the CDR3: TGCGCCAGCAGCCAAGCGATGGGGGGAGGCACAGATACGCAGTATTTT.

The chain has TRBV7-2 and TRBJ2-3; either TRBD1 or TRBD2 may fit D (5 bases each). Germline V lookup: CDR1 SGHTA, CDR2 FQGNSA. The V end was cut by 4 bases, the J end by 0 bases, with 5 bases between. The CDR3 is made up of 13 amino acids. The CDR3 coding sequence is TGTGCCAGCAGCTGGGACAGCACAGATACGCAGTATTTT. Encoded protein: CASSWDSTDTQYF.

A word on this clonotype: The junction does not match germline at one end; this may be a read error. The chain uses TRBV10-3 and TRBJ1-2; maybe TRBD1 (5 bases). This CDR3 spans 11 amino acids. Germline CDR1 and CDR2: ENHRY and SYGVKD. The CDR3 sequence: CAISVGDGYTF. In DNA form, the CDR3 reads TGTGCCATCAGTGTAGGGGATGGTTACACCTTC.

The V call is TRBV20-1, the J call TRBJ2-1; tentative D call: TRBD2 (5 bases). Germline V gives CDR1 DFQATT, CDR2 SNEGSKA (reference sequence). V was cut by 2 bases and J by 8 bases, with 16 bases left in between. The CDR3 runs to 14 residues. The DNA for the CDR3 is TGCAGTGCTAGAATATTCGAAATGAGGGATGAGCAGTTCTTC. This codes for CSARIFEMRDEQFF.

This clonotype was counted only a few times. The chain carries TRBV5-4 and TRBJ2-1, with TRBD2 matching over 15 bases. CDR1 and CDR2 from the germline V gene are SGHNT and YYREEE (reference sequence). The CDR3 contains 14 residues. Losses at the gene ends were 3 bases for V and 11 bases for J; bases not matched to a gene: 3. CDR3 DNA: TGTGCCAGCAGCTCGGGACTAGCGGGGGGACAGCAGTTCTTC. It specifies CASSSGLAGGQQFF.

This clonotype was recorded a few times. The chain employs TRBV4-1 and TRBJ1-2; perhaps TRBD1 as D (5 bases). Germline values: CDR1 MGHRA, CDR2 YSYEKL. Trimming removed 0 bases at V and 7 bases at J, with 15 bases between. CDR3 length equals 15 residues. The CDR3 here is CASSQDQVTVSGYTF. CDR3 nucleotide sequence: TGCGCCAGCAGCCAAGATCAGGTGACAGTTTCTGGCTACACCTTC.

This clonotype has only a few counts. The chain has TRBV4-3 and TRBJ2-5; D uncertain. Per the germline V gene, CDR1 is LGHNA and CDR2 is YSLEER. The CDR3 has 15 amino acids. Between the trimmed V and J ends, which lost 0 bases and 0 bases, there was a span of 8 bases. The CDR3 spells CASSQEQSYQETQYF. The CDR3, as DNA: TGCGCCAGCAGCCAAGAACAGTCCTACCAAGAGACCCAGTACTTC.

Only a few counts were recorded for this clonotype. The chain carries TRBV7-2 and TRBJ2-5; 10 positions match TRBD2. Germline trimming cut 5 bases from V and 4 bases from J; bases unmatched to any gene: 7. This CDR3 has 15 amino acids. The germline CDR1 and CDR2 sequences are SGHTA and FQGNSA. The CDR3 bases are TGTGCCAGCAGCAGAGGACTAGCGGACAGAGAGACCCAGTACTTC. It encodes CASSRGLADRETQYF.

CDR3 nucleotide sequence: TGCGCCAGCAGCTGGGGGCCGGACAATGAGCAGTTCTTC. Translation gives CASSWGPDNEQFF. V usage is TRBV5-1 and J usage is TRBJ2-1; TRBD1 might be the D (6 bases). This CDR3 is built from 13 residues. From germline, CDR1 is SGHRS and CDR2 YFSETQ. V dropped 3 bases and J dropped 5 bases, with 9 bases sitting between them. The entire variable domain, with the rest obtained from reference TRBV5-1 and TRBJ2-1, is as follows: KAGVTQTPRYLIKTRGQQVTLSCSPISGHRSVSWYQQTPGQGLQFLFEYFSETQRNKGNFPGRFSGRQFSNSRSEMNVSTLELGDSALYLCASSWGPDNEQFFGPGTRLTVL.

The genes are TRBV27 and TRBJ2-1; D ambiguous. Between the trimmed V and J ends, which lost 0 bases and 0 bases, there was a span of 6 bases. Germline CDR1 is MNHEY and CDR2 is SMNVEV (reference sequence). There are 15 residues in the CDR3. CDR3 sequence reads: CASSLSPNSYNEQFF. The CDR3 DNA reads TGTGCCAGCAGTTTATCGCCCAACTCCTACAATGAGCAGTTCTTC.

The V and J genes are TRBV12-3 or TRBV12-4 and TRBJ2-3; 12 bases match TRBD2. This CDR3 comprises 15 residues. V dropped 5 bases and J dropped 3; count of bases not matched to a gene: 3. The CDR3 DNA follows: TGTGCCAGCAGTCGGACTAGCGGGAAAACAGATACGCAGTATTTT. Its translation is CASSRTSGKTDTQYF.